Reported below is one T cell receptor beta chain. This sample is part of a study of tumor and adjacent non-tumor tissue in lung cancer. A modified ARM-PCR protocol with three rounds of nested PCR amplified TCRbeta. TCRdb ran MiXCR on the multiplex PCR reads and lists one entry per CDR3 protein. The data show under 150,000 distinct CDR3 sequences, approximately 66% seen once. Looked up from germline, CDR1 is MGHRA and CDR2 is YSYEKL. CDR3 length: 17 amino acids. V was pared by 0 bases and J by 1 base, with 12 bases between. This sample's RNA came from whole unsorted tissue. The source material was lung tumor tissue. This chain joins TRBV4-1 and TRBJ1-4; a weak D match, TRBD1 (5 bases). This clonotype originated in a man aged 55 to 70 with small cell lung cancer. The CDR3 protein is CASSQDASTETNEKLFF. The CDR3 DNA reads as TGCGCCAGCAGCCAAGATGCTTCGACAGAAACTAATGAAAAACTGTTTTTT.